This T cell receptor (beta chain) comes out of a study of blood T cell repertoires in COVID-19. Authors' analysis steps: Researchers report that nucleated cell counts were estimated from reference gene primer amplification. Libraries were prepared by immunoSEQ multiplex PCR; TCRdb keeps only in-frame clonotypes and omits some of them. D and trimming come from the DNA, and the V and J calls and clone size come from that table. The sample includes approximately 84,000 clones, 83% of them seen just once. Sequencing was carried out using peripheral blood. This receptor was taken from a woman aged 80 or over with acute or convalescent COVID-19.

The CDR3, as DNA: TGTGCAAGTCGCTCTTTTCGCCACAGGGGTGAGACCCAGTACTTC. Translating gives CASRSFRHRGETQYF. This chain connects TRBV12-2 to TRBJ2-5; TRBD1 is the table's D call, not checked against the DNA. TRBV12-2 counts as a pseudogene. The CDR3 consists of 15 residues.